The rows below give T cell receptor beta chains drawn from one sample of a study of cytomegalovirus exposure and HLA in healthy donors. This table comes from immunoSEQ multiplex PCR, and its TCRdb copy is limited to in-frame clones, with some not included. Its table lists around 140,000 clones. Sequenced sample: PBMCs. Source of these receptors: a woman aged 40 to 50 in good health and CMV-seropositive. Each CDR3 is given with its conserved first and last residue. Each record gives: V gene, CDR3 length, D gene, J gene, CDR3 DNA, CDR3 protein. The D gene is left open where the match is weak.

V gene: TRBV7-2; CDR3 length: 14; D gene: .; J gene: TRBJ1-3; CDR3 DNA: TGTGCCACCCGTTCAGGCCACTCTGGAAACACCATATATTTT; CDR3 protein: CATRSGHSGNTIYF
V gene: TRBV7-9; CDR3 length: 15; D gene: TRBD1; J gene: TRBJ1-5; CDR3 DNA: TGTGCCAGCAGCCCGGGACAGGGGGGAGAGGAGCCCCAGCATTTT; CDR3 protein: CASSPGQGGEEPQHF
V gene: TRBV7-2; CDR3 length: 14; D gene: TRBD1; J gene: TRBJ1-2; CDR3 DNA: TGTGCCAGCAGCTTAGGAATGGGACAGTTTGGCTACACCTTC; CDR3 protein: CASSLGMGQFGYTF
V gene: TRBV5-1; CDR3 length: 15; D gene: TRBD1; J gene: TRBJ1-2; CDR3 DNA: TGCGCCAGCAGCCCAAACACCGGGACAGGGCATGGCTACACCTTC; CDR3 protein: CASSPNTGTGHGYTF
V gene: TRBV27; CDR3 length: 16; D gene: .; J gene: TRBJ2-7; CDR3 DNA: TGTGCCAGCAGTTTCTCCCGGGGACTCCAAACCTACGAGCAGTACTTC; CDR3 protein: CASSFSRGLQTYEQYF
V gene: TRBV19; CDR3 length: 14; D gene: TRBD1; J gene: TRBJ1-1; CDR3 DNA: TGTGCCAGTAGTGGGGGCAGGGGGCCCACTGAAGCTTTCTTT; CDR3 protein: CASSGGRGPTEAFF
V gene: TRBV7-9; CDR3 length: 16; D gene: TRBD1; J gene: TRBJ1-4; CDR3 DNA: TGTGCCAGCAGCTTAGCGACAGGGGACGCCGGAGAAAAACTGTTTTTT; CDR3 protein: CASSLATGDAGEKLFF
V gene: TRBV5-1; CDR3 length: 15; D gene: TRBD1; J gene: TRBJ2-1; CDR3 DNA: TGCGCCAGCAGCGGTTCCGGGACAGACTACAATGAGCAGTTCTTC; CDR3 protein: CASSGSGTDYNEQFF
V gene: TRBV11-2; CDR3 length: 15; D gene: TRBD1; J gene: TRBJ2-1; CDR3 DNA: TGTGCCAGCAGCTCGGGACAGGGGGATTACAACGAGCAGTTCTTC; CDR3 protein: CASSSGQGDYNEQFF
V gene: TRBV19; CDR3 length: 15; D gene: .; J gene: TRBJ2-6; CDR3 DNA: TGTGCCAGTAGTAGAGACAGCTCTGGGGCCAACGTCCTGACTTTC; CDR3 protein: CASSRDSSGANVLTF
V gene: TRBV30; CDR3 length: 16; D gene: TRBD2; J gene: TRBJ2-1; CDR3 DNA: TGTGCCTGGAGTCGCGGAAGGCTAGCGGGAGACAATGAGCAGTTCTTC; CDR3 protein: CAWSRGRLAGDNEQFF
V gene: TRBV2; CDR3 length: 13; D gene: .; J gene: TRBJ1-5; CDR3 DNA: TGTGCCAGCAGTGACTCCGGCAATCAGCCCCAGCATTTT; CDR3 protein: CASSDSGNQPQHF
V gene: TRBV27; CDR3 length: 16; D gene: TRBD2; J gene: TRBJ2-7; CDR3 DNA: TGTGCCAGCAGTTTCCAAACTAGCGGGAGGCCCTACGAGCAGTACTTC; CDR3 protein: CASSFQTSGRPYEQYF
V gene: TRBV4-3; CDR3 length: 15; D gene: .; J gene: TRBJ1-2; CDR3 DNA: TGCGCCAGCAGCCAAGCTTCGGGGGGTAACTATGGCTACACCTTC; CDR3 protein: CASSQASGGNYGYTF
V gene: TRBV2; CDR3 length: 13; D gene: .; J gene: TRBJ2-2; CDR3 DNA: TGTGCCAGCCGGCGACAGAACACCGGGGAGCTGTTTTTT; CDR3 protein: CASRRQNTGELFF
V gene: TRBV5-4; CDR3 length: 15; D gene: TRBD2; J gene: TRBJ2-5; CDR3 DNA: TGTGCCAGCAGCTCATTCGGGGCTAGCGGGACAACCCAGTACTTC; CDR3 protein: CASSSFGASGTTQYF
V gene: TRBV11-1; CDR3 length: 14; D gene: .; J gene: TRBJ2-7; CDR3 DNA: TGTGCCAGCAGCTTACTAATGCGATCCTACGAGCAGTACTTC; CDR3 protein: CASSLLMRSYEQYF
V gene: TRBV27; CDR3 length: 13; D gene: .; J gene: TRBJ2-3; CDR3 DNA: TGTGCCAGCAGTATCTCACGAGGGGATACGCAGTATTTT; CDR3 protein: CASSISRGDTQYF
V gene: TRBV11-2; CDR3 length: 14; D gene: .; J gene: TRBJ2-5; CDR3 DNA: TGTGCCAGCAGCTATTGGACAGACCAAGAGACCCAGTACTTC; CDR3 protein: CASSYWTDQETQYF
V gene: TRBV5-5; CDR3 length: 18; D gene: TRBD2; J gene: TRBJ2-5; CDR3 DNA: TGTGCCAGCAGCTTGATTGGTTTAGCGGGAGGGCTACAAGAGACCCAGTACTTC; CDR3 protein: CASSLIGLAGGLQETQYF
V gene: TRBV7-2; CDR3 length: 12; D gene: .; J gene: TRBJ1-1; CDR3 DNA: TGTGCCAGCAACCAAGGACAGTTTGAAGCTTTCTTT; CDR3 protein: CASNQGQFEAFF
V gene: TRBV18; CDR3 length: 14; D gene: TRBD1; J gene: TRBJ1-4; CDR3 DNA: TGTGCCAGCTCAAAGACAGGGAAGAATGAAAAACTGTTTTTT; CDR3 protein: CASSKTGKNEKLFF
V gene: TRBV19; CDR3 length: 13; D gene: .; J gene: TRBJ1-5; CDR3 DNA: TGTGCCAGTACAGGGTCTAGCAATCAGCCCCAGCATTTT; CDR3 protein: CASTGSSNQPQHF
V gene: TRBV6-5; CDR3 length: 15; D gene: .; J gene: TRBJ2-7; CDR3 DNA: TGTGCCAGCAGTTACTCGCGGGTTCGGACCTACGAGCAGTACTTC; CDR3 protein: CASSYSRVRTYEQYF
V gene: TRBV19; CDR3 length: 12; D gene: TRBD1; J gene: TRBJ1-2; CDR3 DNA: TGTGCCAGCCGGGACAGGGACTATGGCTACACCTTC; CDR3 protein: CASRDRDYGYTF
V gene: TRBV4-3; CDR3 length: 14; D gene: .; J gene: TRBJ2-7; CDR3 DNA: TGCGCCAGCAGGGCGGGACGGGACCACTACGAGCAGTACTTC; CDR3 protein: CASRAGRDHYEQYF
V gene: TRBV30; CDR3 length: 14; D gene: TRBD1; J gene: TRBJ2-5; CDR3 DNA: TGTGCCTGGACCGTTGGGACAGGGATAGAGACCCAGTACTTC; CDR3 protein: CAWTVGTGIETQYF
V gene: TRBV7-8; CDR3 length: 14; D gene: TRBD1; J gene: TRBJ1-1; CDR3 DNA: TGTGCCAGCAGCTCCTATGGACCGGGACAGGAAGCTTTCTTT; CDR3 protein: CASSSYGPGQEAFF
V gene: TRBV7-3; CDR3 length: 12; D gene: .; J gene: TRBJ1-1; CDR3 DNA: TGTGCCAGCAGCTCAGGGGTGGGTGAAGCTTTCTTT; CDR3 protein: CASSSGVGEAFF
V gene: TRBV9; CDR3 length: 15; D gene: TRBD2; J gene: TRBJ2-1; CDR3 DNA: TGTGCCAGCAGCGTCCCGGGACTAGCGGGCCATGAGCAGTTCTTC; CDR3 protein: CASSVPGLAGHEQFF
V gene: TRBV30; CDR3 length: 13; D gene: .; J gene: TRBJ2-1; CDR3 DNA: TGTGCCTGGAGTTCTCGGCAGGTCAGTGAGCAGTTCTTC; CDR3 protein: CAWSSRQVSEQFF
V gene: TRBV7-3; CDR3 length: 17; D gene: TRBD2; J gene: TRBJ2-3; CDR3 DNA: TGTGCCAGCAGCTTAAGCAGACTAGCTGGGGGCACAGATACGCAGTATTTT; CDR3 protein: CASSLSRLAGGTDTQYF
V gene: TRBV19; CDR3 length: 13; D gene: .; J gene: TRBJ2-5; CDR3 DNA: TGTGCCAGTAGTATCCGGGACAAAGAGACCCAGTACTTC; CDR3 protein: CASSIRDKETQYF
V gene: TRBV9; CDR3 length: 13; D gene: .; J gene: TRBJ2-7; CDR3 DNA: TGTGCCAGCAGCGGTGGGTTCCCGGGCGAGCAGTACTTC; CDR3 protein: CASSGGFPGEQYF
V gene: TRBV2; CDR3 length: 18; D gene: .; J gene: TRBJ2-3; CDR3 DNA: TGTGCCAGCAGTGTGGGCGGCGGGAATACGGGTGGGGACGATACGCAGTATTTT; CDR3 protein: CASSVGGGNTGGDDTQYF
V gene: TRBV7-9; CDR3 length: 12; D gene: .; J gene: TRBJ2-3; CDR3 DNA: TGTGCCAGCAGCTACAAGACAGATACGCAGTATTTT; CDR3 protein: CASSYKTDTQYF
V gene: TRBV28; CDR3 length: 15; D gene: .; J gene: TRBJ2-2; CDR3 DNA: TGTGCCAGCAGTGCCCCAGGGGACGGGACCGGGGAGCTGTTTTTT; CDR3 protein: CASSAPGDGTGELFF
V gene: TRBV5-4; CDR3 length: 16; D gene: TRBD1; J gene: TRBJ1-1; CDR3 DNA: TGTGCCAGCAGCCTCAGGACAGGCCGGGTGAACACTGAAGCTTTCTTT; CDR3 protein: CASSLRTGRVNTEAFF
V gene: TRBV18; CDR3 length: 15; D gene: .; J gene: TRBJ2-4; CDR3 DNA: TGTGCCAGCTCACCAAGGTCCCAGGGGATAAACATTCAGTACTTC; CDR3 protein: CASSPRSQGINIQYF
V gene: TRBV19; CDR3 length: 16; D gene: TRBD2; J gene: TRBJ2-7; CDR3 DNA: TGTGCCAGTAGTCGACCACCTAGCGGGGGTTCCTACGAGCAGTACTTC; CDR3 protein: CASSRPPSGGSYEQYF
V gene: TRBV28; CDR3 length: 15; D gene: .; J gene: TRBJ1-5; CDR3 DNA: TGTGCCAGCAGGGAGCGGCAGTTGCGCTATCAGCCCCAGCATTTT; CDR3 protein: CASRERQLRYQPQHF